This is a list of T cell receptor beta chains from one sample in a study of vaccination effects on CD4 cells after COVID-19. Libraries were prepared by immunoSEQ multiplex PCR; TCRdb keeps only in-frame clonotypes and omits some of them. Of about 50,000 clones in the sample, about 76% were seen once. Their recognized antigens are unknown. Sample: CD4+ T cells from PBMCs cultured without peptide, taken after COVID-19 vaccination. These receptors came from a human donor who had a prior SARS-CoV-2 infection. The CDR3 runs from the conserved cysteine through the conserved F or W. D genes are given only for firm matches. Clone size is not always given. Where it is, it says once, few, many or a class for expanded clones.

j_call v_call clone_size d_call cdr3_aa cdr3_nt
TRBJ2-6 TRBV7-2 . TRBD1 CASSSRQGDGSGANVLTF TGTGCCAGCAGCTCCAGACAGGGAGATGGGTCTGGGGCCAACGTCCTGACTTTC
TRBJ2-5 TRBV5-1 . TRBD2 CASSLTGASGGETQYF TGCGCCAGCAGCTTAACCGGGGCCAGCGGGGGAGAGACCCAGTACTTC
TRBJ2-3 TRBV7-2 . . CASSLVRGGRFTDTQYF TGTGCCAGCAGCTTAGTTAGGGGTGGAAGATTCACAGATACGCAGTATTTT
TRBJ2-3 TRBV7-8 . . CASSPGVGSLGNTQYF TGTGCCAGCAGCCCAGGGGTTGGTAGCCTCGGAAATACGCAGTATTTT
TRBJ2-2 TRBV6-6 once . CASRYSGNTGELFF TGTGCCAGCAGGTATAGCGGGAACACCGGGGAGCTGTTTTTT
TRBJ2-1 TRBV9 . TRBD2 CASSVAPSTSGSYNEQFF TGTGCCAGCAGCGTAGCTCCCTCGACTAGCGGGTCCTACAATGAGCAGTTCTTC
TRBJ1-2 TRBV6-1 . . CASSEYSYGYTF TGTGCCAGCAGTGAGTACAGCTATGGCTACACCTTC
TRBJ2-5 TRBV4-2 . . CASSRRGGYAQETQYF TGTGCCAGCAGCCGAAGGGGGGGTTACGCACAAGAGACCCAGTACTTC
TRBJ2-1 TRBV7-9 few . CASSLGRRSEQFF TGTGCCAGCAGCTTAGGGCGGCGGAGTGAGCAGTTCTTC
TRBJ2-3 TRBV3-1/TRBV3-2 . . CASSPGPYIGTQYF TGTGCCAGCAGCCCGGGCCCCTATATAGGTACGCAGTATTTT
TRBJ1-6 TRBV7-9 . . CASSLNQGVTLHF TGTGCCAGCAGCTTAAATCAGGGTGTAACCCTCCACTTT
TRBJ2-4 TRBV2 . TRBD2 CASSRWGGGDIQYF TGTGCCAGCAGTCGATGGGGTGGGGGGGACATTCAGTACTTC
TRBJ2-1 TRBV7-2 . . CASSRQIRDNEQFF TGTGCCAGCAGCCGCCAGATAAGAGACAATGAGCAGTTCTTC
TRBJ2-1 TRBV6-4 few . CASRRQHSSYNEQFF TGTGCCAGCAGGAGACAGCACAGCTCCTACAATGAGCAGTTCTTC
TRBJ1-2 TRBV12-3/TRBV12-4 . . CASSFTEFYGYTF TGTGCCAGCAGTTTTACGGAGTTCTATGGCTACACCTTC
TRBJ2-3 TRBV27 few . CASSHRGTDTQYF TGTGCCAGCAGCCACAGGGGCACAGATACGCAGTATTTT
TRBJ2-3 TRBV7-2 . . CASSLDRARTDTQYF TGTGCCAGCAGCTTAGACAGGGCCCGCACAGATACGCAGTATTTT
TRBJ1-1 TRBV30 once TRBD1 CAWSEGALAEAFF TGTGCCTGGAGTGAGGGGGCGCTGGCTGAAGCTTTCTTT
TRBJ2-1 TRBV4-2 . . CASSQDHLARNEQFF TGTGCCAGCAGCCAAGATCATCTAGCGCGGAATGAGCAGTTCTTC
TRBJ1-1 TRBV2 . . CASRRDRARGTEAFF TGTGCCAGCAGGAGGGACCGGGCGAGAGGGACTGAAGCTTTCTTT
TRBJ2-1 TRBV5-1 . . CASSLAASVEHNEQFF TGCGCCAGCAGCTTGGCGGCTAGCGTTGAACACAATGAGCAGTTCTTC
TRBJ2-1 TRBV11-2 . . CASSLVGRYSYNEQFF TGTGCCAGCAGCTTAGTGGGTCGGTACTCCTACAATGAGCAGTTCTTC
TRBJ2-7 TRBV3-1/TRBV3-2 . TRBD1 CASSPWDRENEQYF TGTGCCAGCAGCCCATGGGACAGGGAAAACGAGCAGTACTTC
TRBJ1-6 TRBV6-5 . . CASRRRVNSPLHF TGTGCCAGCAGGAGACGGGTGAATTCACCCCTCCACTTT
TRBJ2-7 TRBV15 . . CATSTRTGETYEQYF TGTGCCACCAGCACCCGGACGGGGGAAACCTACGAGCAGTACTTC
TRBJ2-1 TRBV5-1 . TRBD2 CASSFTSGGWNEQFF TGCGCCAGCAGCTTTACTAGCGGGGGCTGGAATGAGCAGTTCTTC
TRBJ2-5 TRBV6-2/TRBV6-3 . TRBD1 CASSPRQGIWQETQYF TGTGCCAGCAGCCCTAGACAGGGAATTTGGCAAGAGACCCAGTACTTC
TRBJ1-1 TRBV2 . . CASRSQRVTTSEAFF TGTGCCAGCAGATCCCAGAGGGTCACCACCTCTGAAGCTTTCTTT
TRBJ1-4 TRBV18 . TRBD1 CASSPTGGLEKLFF TGTGCCAGCTCACCGACAGGGGGCTTGGAAAAACTGTTTTTT
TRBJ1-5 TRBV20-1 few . CSANELPNQPQHF TGCAGTGCTAATGAGTTACCAAATCAGCCCCAGCATTTT
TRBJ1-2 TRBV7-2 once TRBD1 CASSRDRAVGYTF TGTGCCAGCAGCCGGGACAGGGCGGTTGGCTACACCTTC
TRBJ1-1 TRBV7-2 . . CASSLAQGTEAFF TGTGCCAGCAGCTTAGCGCAGGGCACTGAAGCTTTCTTT
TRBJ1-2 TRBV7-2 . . CASSLGGASYGYTF TGTGCCAGCAGCTTAGGAGGGGCTAGCTATGGCTACACCTTC
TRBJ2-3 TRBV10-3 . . CAARDTDTDTQYF TGTGCCGCCCGGGACACGGACACAGATACGCAGTATTTT
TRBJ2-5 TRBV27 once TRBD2 CASQLAPGGTQYF TGTGCCAGCCAACTAGCGCCCGGAGGGACCCAATACTTC
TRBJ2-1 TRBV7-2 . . CASSPGQGTYNEQFF TGTGCCAGCAGCCCAGGGCAGGGGACCTACAATGAGCAGTTCTTC
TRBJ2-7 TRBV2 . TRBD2 CGDSGGTLYEQYF TGTGGAGATAGCGGGGGGACCTTGTACGAGCAGTACTTC
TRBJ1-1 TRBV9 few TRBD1 CASTLVQGGDTEAFF TGTGCCAGCACCTTAGTACAGGGGGGAGACACTGAAGCTTTCTTT
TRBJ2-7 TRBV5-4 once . CASSPSSVGAEQYF TGTGCCAGCAGCCCCAGTTCCGTGGGCGCCGAGCAGTACTTC
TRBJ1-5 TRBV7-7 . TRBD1 CASSPHRTGGNQPQHF TGTGCTAGCAGCCCCCATCGAACAGGGGGCAATCAGCCCCAGCATTTT
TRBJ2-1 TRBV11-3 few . CASSLGGPSYNEQFF TGTGCCAGCAGCTTAGGGGGGCCCTCCTACAATGAGCAGTTCTTC
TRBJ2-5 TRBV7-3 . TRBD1 CASSPGQGRTQYF TGTGCCAGCAGCCCCGGACAGGGGAGGACCCAGTACTTC
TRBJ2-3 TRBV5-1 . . CASSWGDPTIHTQYF TGCGCCAGCAGCTGGGGGGACCCGACTATTCATACGCAGTATTTT
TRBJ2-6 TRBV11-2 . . CASSGVWSSGANVLTF TGTGCCAGCAGCGGTGTGTGGAGTTCTGGGGCCAACGTCCTGACTTTC
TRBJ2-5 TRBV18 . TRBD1 CASSRDPHRGETQYF TGTGCCAGCTCCCGAGACCCCCACAGGGGGGAGACCCAGTACTTC
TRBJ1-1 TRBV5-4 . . CASSFPGQRRTEAFF TGTGCCAGCAGCTTTCCCGGACAGCGAAGGACTGAAGCTTTCTTT
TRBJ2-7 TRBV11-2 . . CASSYSTGYEQYF TGTGCCAGCAGCTATTCGACGGGCTACGAGCAGTACTTC
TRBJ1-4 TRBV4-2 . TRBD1 CASSQGPQNRGLREKLFF TGTGCCAGCAGCCAGGGACCCCAAAACAGGGGGCTTCGCGAAAAACTGTTTTTT